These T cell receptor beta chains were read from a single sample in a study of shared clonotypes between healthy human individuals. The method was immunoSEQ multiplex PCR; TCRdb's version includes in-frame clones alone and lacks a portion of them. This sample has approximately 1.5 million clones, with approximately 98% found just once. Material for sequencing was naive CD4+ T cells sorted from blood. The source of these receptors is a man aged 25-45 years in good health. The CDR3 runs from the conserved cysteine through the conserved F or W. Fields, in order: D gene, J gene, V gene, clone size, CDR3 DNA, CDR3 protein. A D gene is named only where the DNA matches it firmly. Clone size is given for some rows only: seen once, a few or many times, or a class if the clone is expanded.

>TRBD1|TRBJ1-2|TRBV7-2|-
TGTGCCAGCAGCCCGGGACAGGCCTATGGCTACACCTTC
CASSPGQAYGYTF
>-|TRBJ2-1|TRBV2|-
TGTGCCAGCAGTTTGGGGAGATTGAACAATGAGCAGTTCTTC
CASSLGRLNNEQFF
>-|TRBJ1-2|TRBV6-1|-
TGTGCCAGCAGTGATACGGTCGGGGGCTACACCTTC
CASSDTVGGYTF
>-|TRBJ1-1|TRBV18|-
TGTGCCAGCTCACCAGGTTCCAGGGGCAACACTGAAGCTTTCTTT
CASSPGSRGNTEAFF
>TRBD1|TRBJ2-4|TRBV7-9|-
TGTGCCAGCAGCTCGACAGGGATAGCCAAAAACATTCAGTACTTC
CASSSTGIAKNIQYF
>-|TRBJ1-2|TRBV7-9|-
TGTGCCAGCAGCTTTGGCCAAGACTATGGCTACACCTTC
CASSFGQDYGYTF
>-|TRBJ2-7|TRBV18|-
TGTGCCAGCTCACGAGCCAGCGAGGGGTCCTACGAGCAGTACTTC
CASSRASEGSYEQYF
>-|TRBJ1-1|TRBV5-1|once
TGCGCCAGCAGCTTGGATCGGCTGAACACTGAAGCTTTCTTT
CASSLDRLNTEAFF
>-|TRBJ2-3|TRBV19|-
TGTGCCAGTAGTCTTGAACAAGGGATCGGAGATACGCAGTATTTT
CASSLEQGIGDTQYF
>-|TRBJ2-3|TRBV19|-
TGTGCCAGTAGTAAACTAGCTGTAAGCACAGATACGCAGTATTTT
CASSKLAVSTDTQYF
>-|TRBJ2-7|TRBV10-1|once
TGCGCCAGCAGTGACAGGGTTCCTCCTAGGGGCGAGCAGTACTTC
CASSDRVPPRGEQYF
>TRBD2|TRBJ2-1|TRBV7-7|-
TGTGCCAGCAGCTTAGCGAGTACTAGCGGAGGCTCCTACAATGAGCAGTTCTTC
CASSLASTSGGSYNEQFF
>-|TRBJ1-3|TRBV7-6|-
TGTGCCAGCAGCCCGGGACCGCGTAGCTCTGGAAACACCATATATTTT
CASSPGPRSSGNTIYF
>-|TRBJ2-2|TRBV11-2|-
TGTGCCAGCAGCTTAATAAGCTCCGGGGAGCTGTTTTTT
CASSLISSGELFF
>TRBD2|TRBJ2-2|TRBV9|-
TGTGCCAGCAGCGTGTTAGCGGGAGGATTAACGAACGGGGAGCTGTTTTTT
CASSVLAGGLTNGELFF